Following are 22 T cell receptor beta chains from one sample sequenced in a study of cytomegalovirus exposure and HLA in healthy donors. PCR was performed using 60 Vbeta and 13 Jbeta primers. Sequencing was performed with immunoSEQ multiplex PCR; in TCRdb, only in-frame clones are kept and a portion is missing. This sample has about 130,000 clones, with approximately 80% found just once. The material sequenced was PBMCs. Source of these receptors: a human donor in good health.

V is TRBV4-1 and J is TRBJ1-5; D may be TRBD1 (6 bases). CDR1 is MGHRA and CDR2 is YSYEKL in the germline V gene. V was clipped by 4 bases and J by 4 bases, with 11 bases between them. CDR3 length: 14 residues. The CDR3 DNA follows: TGCGCCAGCAGCCCGGGACATCCTAATCAGCCCCAGCATTTT. Residues: CASSPGHPNQPQHF.

The chain carries TRBV6-1 and TRBJ2-7; D unclear. Germline loops: CDR1 MNHNS, CDR2 SASEGT. This CDR3 has 13 amino acids. V lost 3 bases and J lost 1, with 7 bases in between. DNA of the CDR3: TGTGCCAGCAGTGATAGAGGTTCCTACGAGCAGTACTTC. Translating it yields CASSDRGSYEQYF.

The J gene is TRBJ2-3, the V gene TRBV14, with a possible D match to TRBD2 (5 bases). The CDR3 runs to 15 residues. V shed 4 bases and J shed 1 base, with 12 bases lying between them. Germline V gives CDR1 SGHDN, CDR2 FVKESK. The DNA of the CDR3 is TGTGCCAGCAGCCTTAGTCTAGCCCGCACAGATACGCAGTATTTT. It translates to CASSLSLARTDTQYF.

The chain couples TRBV27 to TRBJ2-7; 14 nucleotides match TRBD2. Germline lookup yields CDR1 MNHEY and CDR2 SMNVEV (reference sequence). The length of the CDR3 is 16 residues. V lost 6 bases to trimming and J lost 4 bases; unmatched junction nucleotides: 8. The CDR3 protein is CASSRWTSGGPYEQYF. The DNA of the CDR3 is TGTGCCAGCAGCCGCTGGACTAGCGGGGGGCCGTACGAGCAGTACTTC.

This clone is a singleton in its sample. CDR3 sequence: CASSLGYSGNTIYF. The CDR3 region has the DNA TGTGCCAGCAGCTTGGGCTACAGTGGAAACACCATATATTTT. This sequence joins TRBV5-8 and TRBJ1-3; D gene ambiguous. V was cut by 0 bases and J by 3 bases, with 7 bases left in between. Germline V lookup: CDR1 SGHTS, CDR2 YDEGEE. The CDR3 has 14 amino acids.

The rearrangement uses TRBV6-6 and TRBJ1-3; D remains ambiguous. CDR1 and CDR2 (germline): MNHNY, SVGAGI (reference sequence). The CDR3 has 12 amino acids. Trimming removed 6 bases from V and 4 bases from J, with 7 bases in between. The CDR3 coding sequence is TGTGCCAGCAGCCCTGCGGGAAACACCATATATTTT. The encoded protein is CASSPAGNTIYF.

V and J are TRBV6-6 and TRBJ2-7; 8 nucleotides match TRBD2. CDR1 is MNHNY and CDR2 is SVGAGI in the germline V gene (reference sequence). J was trimmed by 5 bases and V by 7 bases; bases with no gene match: 10. The CDR3 totals 14 residues. The CDR3 here is CASTTPGGRDEQYF. The CDR3 nucleotides read TGTGCCAGCACTACCCCGGGGGGGAGAGACGAGCAGTACTTC.

The chain employs TRBV1 and TRBJ1-2. TRBV1 is tagged as a pseudogene. The CDR3 spans 11 residues. CDR3 in DNA: TGCACCAGCAGATTATTTTATGGCTACACCTTC. Amino acid sequence: CTSRLFYGYTF.

CDR3 nucleotides: TGCGCCAGCAGCCAAGATGGCCCAGGGATTATGTTCTACGAGCAGTACTTC. Protein sequence: CASSQDGPGIMFYEQYF. The V and J genes are TRBV4-1 and TRBJ2-7; D is possibly TRBD1 (5 bases). The V gene lost 0 bases and the J gene lost 3 bases, with 18 bases spanning the gap. The CDR3 length is 17 residues. Germline CDR1 and CDR2: MGHRA and YSYEKL.

The chain employs TRBV2 and TRBJ2-3, with 7 bases fitting TRBD2. Trimming at V came to 4 bases and at J to 7 bases, leaving 8 bases not matched to a gene. CDR1 is SNHLY and CDR2 is FYNNEI in the germline V gene. This CDR3 region has 14 residues. CDR3 bases: TGTGCCAGCAGTGGGGGGGACTACACGTATACGCAGTATTTT. The encoded protein is CASSGGDYTYTQYF.

The chain has TRBV6-5 and TRBJ1-2; D unresolved. CDR1 and CDR2 from the germline V gene are MNHEY and SVGAGI. V was pared by 0 bases and J by 4 bases, with 9 bases between. This CDR3 has 14 residues. The CDR3 DNA reads TGTGCCAGCAGTTACTCTCGGGGTATCTATGGCTACACCTTC. Translation gives CASSYSRGIYGYTF.

The rearrangement uses TRBV7-9 and TRBJ1-1, with D hard to call. The CDR3 contains 15 residues. Germline V gene lookup returns CDR1 SEHNR and CDR2 FQNEAQ (reference sequence). The V end was cut by 2 bases, the J end by 1 base, with 11 bases between. This CDR3 reads CASSLIVGSNTEAFF. The CDR3 coding sequence is TGTGCCAGCAGCTTAATTGTTGGCTCGAACACTGAAGCTTTCTTT.

This clone was seen a few times. The V call is TRBV28, the J call TRBJ2-7; 9 bases map to TRBD2. After removal of 3 bases from V and 5 bases from J, the junction contained 8 bases not matched to a gene. The CDR3 consists of 15 residues. Germline V lookup: CDR1 MDHEN, CDR2 SYDVKM. CDR3 region: CASSFFAGGPNEQYF. The CDR3 DNA reads as TGTGCCAGCAGTTTTTTCGCGGGGGGGCCGAACGAGCAGTACTTC.

The J gene is TRBJ2-2, the V gene TRBV10-3; TRBD1 aligns across 8 bases. This CDR3 spans 15 amino acids. Losses at the gene ends were 8 bases for V and 7 bases for J; bases not matched to a gene: 12. Looked up from germline, CDR1 is ENHRY and CDR2 is SYGVKD. In DNA form, the CDR3 reads TGTGCCATCTCCTCAGGGGGCCTTTCGGGCGGGGAGCTGTTTTTT. This translates into CAISSGGLSGGELFF.

This chain joins TRBV10-1 and TRBJ1-1, with 10 positions matching TRBD1. The trim removed 7 bases at V and 0 bases at J, leaving 8 bases unmatched. In germline, CDR1 is WNHNN, CDR2 SYGVQD (reference sequence). CDR3 size: 16 residues. The CDR3 here is CASTWDRGRLNTEAFF. The CDR3 DNA reads as TGCGCCAGCACCTGGGACAGGGGACGTTTGAACACTGAAGCTTTCTTT.

This clone has only a few counts. This chain links TRBV4-1 with TRBJ2-7, with 9 bases fitting TRBD1. This CDR3 region has 14 residues. Germline V CDR1 and CDR2: MGHRA, YSYEKL. J lost 6 bases, V lost 0 bases, and 3 bases had no gene match. The CDR3 here is CASSQERTGAEQYF. The CDR3 DNA is TGCGCCAGCAGCCAAGAGCGGACAGGGGCCGAGCAGTACTTC.

This rearrangement joins TRBV5-4 to TRBJ2-7; 7 bases map to TRBD1. J was trimmed by 3 bases and V by 4 bases; bases with no gene match: 7. The germline V gene encodes CDR1 SGHNT and CDR2 YYREEE (reference sequence). This CDR3 has 14 amino acids. The DNA of the CDR3 is TGTGCCAGCAGCCTCCGGGACAGATTCTACGAGCAGTACTTC. It translates to CASSLRDRFYEQYF.

This sequence joins TRBV6-5 and TRBJ2-5; TRBD1 aligns across 7 bases. Germline loops: CDR1 MNHEY, CDR2 SVGAGI. The CDR3 is 15 amino acids. V lost 2 bases, J lost 4 bases, and 7 bases stayed unmatched. The CDR3 spells CASSYIDRVRETQYF. Written as DNA, the CDR3 is TGTGCCAGCAGTTACATAGACAGGGTCAGAGAGACCCAGTACTTC.

The rearrangement uses TRBV10-2 and TRBJ2-5; 10 bases line up with TRBD1. Gene TRBJ2-7 matches the end of the DNA better, so the J call may be wrong. The CDR3 runs to 13 residues. Germline V gene sequence: CDR1 WSHSY, CDR2 SAAADI. The CDR3, as DNA: TGCGCCAGCAGTCGGGACAGGGGCTACGAGCAGTACTTC. Translating it yields CASSRDRGYEQYF.

Here the CDR3 DNA reads TGCAGTGCCGTTCGCACTCCGGCTTTCTTT. Protein product: CSAVRTPAFF. The gene calls are TRBV20-1 and TRBJ1-1; D call uncertain. CDR1 DFQATT and CDR2 SNEGSKA come from the germline V gene (reference sequence). The CDR3 has 10 residues. V lost 6 bases and J 11 bases, leaving 13 bases between the germline ends.

The rearrangement uses TRBV2 and TRBJ2-5; TRBD1 might be the D (6 bases). Trimming removed 2 bases from V and 0 bases from J, with 7 bases in between. This CDR3 has 14 amino acids. Germline assignment: CDR1 SNHLY and CDR2 FYNNEI. CDR3 residues: CASSETGYQETQYF. The CDR3 DNA is TGTGCCAGCAGTGAAACAGGGTACCAAGAGACCCAGTACTTC.

The V gene is TRBV4-1, the J gene TRBJ1-2; D uncertain. CDR1 and CDR2 (germline): MGHRA, YSYEKL. Trimming shortened V by 0 bases and J by 5 bases, and 13 bases separated the two germline ends. The CDR3 spans 15 residues. CDR3 region: CASSQDRSGLYGYTF. In nucleotides, the CDR3 is TGCGCCAGCAGCCAAGATCGTTCCGGTCTTTATGGCTACACCTTC.